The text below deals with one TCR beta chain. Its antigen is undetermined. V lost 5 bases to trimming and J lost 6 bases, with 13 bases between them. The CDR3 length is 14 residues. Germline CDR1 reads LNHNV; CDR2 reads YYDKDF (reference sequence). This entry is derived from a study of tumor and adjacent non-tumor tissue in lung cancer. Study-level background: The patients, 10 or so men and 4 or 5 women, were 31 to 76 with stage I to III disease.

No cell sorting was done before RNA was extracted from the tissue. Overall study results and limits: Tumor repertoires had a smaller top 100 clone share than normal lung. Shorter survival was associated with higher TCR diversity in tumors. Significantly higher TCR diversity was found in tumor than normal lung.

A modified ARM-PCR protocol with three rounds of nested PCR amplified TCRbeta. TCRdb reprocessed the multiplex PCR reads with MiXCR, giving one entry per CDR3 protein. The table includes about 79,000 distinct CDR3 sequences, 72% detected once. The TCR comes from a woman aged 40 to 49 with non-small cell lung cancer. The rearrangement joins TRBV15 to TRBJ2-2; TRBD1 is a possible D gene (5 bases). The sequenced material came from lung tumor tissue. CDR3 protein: CATSLRGWAGELFF. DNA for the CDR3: TGTGCCACCAGCCTAAGGGGTTGGGCCGGGGAGCTGTTTTTT.